This entry lists 20 T cell receptor beta chains sequenced from one sample in a study of shared clonotypes between healthy human individuals. Some clones are missing from TCRdb's copy, which holds only in-frame ones; the method was immunoSEQ multiplex PCR. The top ten hold roughly 0.57% of the sample, which has around 980,000 clones, approximately 78% seen once. The material sequenced was memory CD4+ T cells from PBMCs. Sample subset: CD45RA-negative fraction. The receptors shown here come from a man younger than 35 in good health. Some clones in this sample may be carry-over from other donors' samples.

V gene TRBV2 combines with J gene TRBJ2-5, with D hard to call. Germline-derived CDR1 and CDR2 are SNHLY and FYNNEI. CDR3 length equals 13 residues. The ends were cut back, 4 bases at V and 5 bases at J, with 11 bases in the middle. CDR3 protein: CASSVSGLETQYF. The CDR3 nucleotides read TGTGCCAGCAGTGTCTCCGGGTTGGAGACCCAGTACTTC. The full variable domain, its missing parts supplied by reference TRBV2 and TRBJ2-5, is EPEVTQTPSHQVTQMGQEVILRCVPISNHLYFYWYRQILGQKVEFLVSFYNNEISEKSEIFDDQFSVERPDGSNFTLKIRSTKLEDSAMYFCASSVSGLETQYFGPGTRLLVL.

The CDR3 coding sequence is TGTGCCAGCAGCCCGTCCGACAGGTCCCTCTCCTACGAGCAGTACTTC. Translated, it gives CASSPSDRSLSYEQYF. V usage is TRBV11-2 and J usage is TRBJ2-7; tentative D call: TRBD1 (6 bases). The CDR3 is 16 residues long. With 5 bases removed from V and 0 bases from J, the gap between germline ends came to 17 bases. Germline V gene data show CDR1 as SGHAT and CDR2 as FQNNGV.

This clone has just a few counts. The chain employs TRBV28 and TRBJ1-1; no clear D gene. The CDR3 has 14 amino acids. V was cut by 8 bases and J by 6 bases, with 19 bases left in between. Germline V gene data show CDR1 as MDHEN and CDR2 as SYDVKM. The CDR3 loop reads CASGATAVFAEAFF. CDR3 nucleotides: TGTGCCAGCGGCGCTACGGCCGTTTTCGCTGAAGCTTTCTTT.

This clone was counted only a few times. The chain links TRBV6-6 to TRBJ1-1; D remains unclear. There are 14 residues in the CDR3. Germline V gives CDR1 MNHNY, CDR2 SVGAGI (reference sequence). V lost 7 bases, J lost 2 bases, and 14 bases lay in between. CDR3 bases: TGTGCCAGCATCCTTGGAGGGTCAAACACTGAAGCTTTCTTT. It is translated as CASILGGSNTEAFF.

The V gene is TRBV6-5, the J gene TRBJ1-5; maybe TRBD1 (6 bases). CDR3 length: 12 amino acids. Germline V CDR1 and CDR2: MNHEY, SVGAGI. Trimming left V 11 bases short and J 6 bases short, with 14 bases between. The CDR3 region is CAGGQGSQPQHF. For the CDR3, the DNA is TGTGCCGGGGGGCAGGGTAGTCAGCCCCAGCATTTT.

The table lists this clone with a count of one. The chain recombines TRBV12-5 with TRBJ2-3; D is possibly TRBD2 (5 bases). V was trimmed by 4 bases and J by 4 bases, leaving 21 bases between them. The CDR3 extends over 17 amino acids. The V gene's germline CDR1 is LGHNT and CDR2 FRNRAP. The CDR3 spells CASGSGIDSQGPDTQYF. The CDR3, as DNA: TGTGCTAGTGGTTCGGGAATTGACTCACAAGGACCAGATACGCAGTATTTT.

The V call is TRBV27, the J call TRBJ2-3, with D perhaps TRBD2 (6 bases). With 4 bases removed from V and 1 base from J, the gap between germline ends came to 18 bases. The germline CDR1 and CDR2 sequences are MNHEY and SMNVEV (reference sequence). This CDR3 region has 17 residues. In nucleotides, the CDR3 is TGTGCCAGCAGTTCCCGTCGACGCGGGGAGGGCACAGATACGCAGTATTTT. Its protein is CASSSRRRGEGTDTQYF.

The chain carries TRBV5-6 and TRBJ2-7; possible D gene TRBD2, 5 bases. This CDR3 comprises 15 residues. The V gene's germline CDR1 is SGHDT and CDR2 YYEEEE. The ends were cut back, 2 bases at V and 2 bases at J, with 14 bases in the middle. CDR3 sequence (DNA): TGTGCCAGCAGCTTAGTGGGAGAGAACCCCTACGAGCAGTACTTC. It yields the protein CASSLVGENPYEQYF.

V usage is TRBV11-2 and J usage is TRBJ2-3, with D unclear. This CDR3 is built from 14 residues. Trimming stripped 0 bases from V and 0 bases from J, with 4 bases between. The germline V gene has CDR1 SGHAT and CDR2 FQNNGV. The CDR3 nucleotides read TGTGCCAGCAGCTTAGATCCGAGCACAGATACGCAGTATTTT. This sequence encodes CASSLDPSTDTQYF.

The genes are TRBV5-1 and TRBJ2-1; tentative D call: TRBD2 (7 bases). Trimming removed 5 bases from V and 6 bases from J, with 18 bases in between. The CDR3 is 15 residues long. The V gene's germline CDR1 is SGHRS and CDR2 YFSETQ. The CDR3 DNA follows: TGCGCCAGCAGGCGGGGGCCCGCCCAGAGCAATGAGCAGTTCTTC. Protein sequence: CASRRGPAQSNEQFF.

This clone showed up just once. The V gene is TRBV5-4, the J gene TRBJ1-3; D remains unclear. The germline V gene has CDR1 SGHNT and CDR2 YYREEE (reference sequence). V was trimmed by 4 bases and J by 0 bases, leaving 11 bases between them. This CDR3 spans 15 amino acids. The CDR3 sequence is CASSPDGHSGNTIYF. DNA for the CDR3: TGTGCCAGCAGCCCAGATGGTCACTCTGGAAACACCATATATTTT.

As regards this clone: The sample holds other DNA sequences that translate to the same CDR3. The chain recombines TRBV6-5 with TRBJ2-2, with a possible D match to TRBD2 (5 bases). Germline V gene sequence: CDR1 MNHEY, CDR2 SVGAGI. The V end lost 6 bases, the J end lost 8 bases, and 10 bases lay between the germline ends. The CDR3 spans 12 residues. The CDR3 spells CASSPGGGELFF. In nucleotides, the CDR3 is TGTGCCAGCAGCCCAGGAGGAGGGGAGCTGTTTTTT.

The chain joins TRBV9 to TRBJ1-5; D call uncertain. The germline gives CDR1 SGDLS, CDR2 YYNGEE. V was cut by 2 bases and J by 1 base, with 10 bases left in between. The CDR3 loop spans 15 amino acids. The CDR3 DNA reads TGTGCCAGCAGCGTCGGAGGTCGGAGCAATCAGCCCCAGCATTTT. Encoded protein: CASSVGGRSNQPQHF.

For the CDR3, the DNA is TGTGCCTGGAGTAGGCAGGGGGCCACTGAAGCTTTCTTT. Translating it yields CAWSRQGATEAFF. The chain combines TRBV30 with TRBJ1-1; 8 nucleotides match TRBD1. The CDR3 sequence is 13 residues long. V lost 2 bases and J lost 4; bases outside the gene matches: 3. The germline CDR1 and CDR2 sequences are GTSNPN and SVGIG (reference sequence).

This clone was seen just once. The chain employs TRBV2 and TRBJ2-1, with 11 bases identical to TRBD2. The V and J ends lost 1 base and 4 bases, in that order; junction bases with no gene match: 6. This CDR3 comprises 17 residues. Germline V gene sequence: CDR1 SNHLY, CDR2 FYNNEI. CDR3 region: CASSEVLAGGVYNEQFF. CDR3 sequence (DNA): TGTGCCAGCAGTGAAGTTTTAGCGGGAGGGGTTTACAATGAGCAGTTCTTC.

About this clone itself: Other DNA variants within this sample encode the same CDR3. This sequence joins TRBV5-1 and TRBJ2-2; 7 bases match TRBD1. The CDR3 consists of 15 residues. Germline V gene lookup returns CDR1 SGHRS and CDR2 YFSETQ. V lost 3 bases, J lost 0 bases, and 2 bases stayed unmatched. CDR3 nucleotides: TGCGCCAGCAGCTCGGGACAGACGAACACCGGGGAGCTGTTTTTT. Translation: CASSSGQTNTGELFF.

As concerns this clone: The identical CDR3 is also encoded by other nucleotide sequences in the sample. J is TRBJ2-3 and V is TRBV2, with TRBD2 matching 9 bases. Germline CDR1 is SNHLY and CDR2 is FYNNEI. The CDR3 is 15 amino acids. The trim removed 5 bases at V and 1 base at J, leaving 4 bases unmatched. This chain's CDR3 is CASSRGLAGTDTQYF. The CDR3 nucleotides read TGTGCCAGCAGTAGGGGACTAGCTGGCACAGATACGCAGTATTTT.

The chain joins TRBV30 to TRBJ1-5; 10 positions agree with TRBD1. CDR1 and CDR2 from the germline V gene are GTSNPN and SVGIG (reference sequence). V lost 3 bases and J lost 7; bases outside the gene matches: 3. This CDR3 contains 13 residues. Written as DNA, the CDR3 is TGTGCCTGGAGCGACAGGGGGCACCAGCCCCAGCATTTT. Translated: CAWSDRGHQPQHF. Using reference TRBV30 and TRBJ1-5 for the parts outside the CDR3, the full variable domain is SQTIHQWPATLVQPVGSPLSLECTVEGTSNPNLYWYRQAAGRGLQLLFYSVGIGQISSEVPQNLSASRPQDRQFILSSKKLLLSDSGFYLCAWSDRGHQPQHFGDGTRLSIL.

V is TRBV4-3 and J is TRBJ1-1; D remains unclear. CDR1 LGHNA and CDR2 YSLEER come from the germline V gene. Trimming shortened V by 0 bases and J by 0 bases, and 2 bases separated the two germline ends. There are 13 residues in the CDR3. The CDR3 bases are TGCGCCAGCAGCCAAGATTTGAACACTGAAGCTTTCTTT. As protein: CASSQDLNTEAFF.

The chain joins TRBV5-1 to TRBJ2-1; unclear D gene. Germline V lookup: CDR1 SGHRS, CDR2 YFSETQ. This CDR3 comprises 15 residues. Trimming stripped 4 bases from V and 4 bases from J, with 15 bases between. Here the CDR3 reads CASSRVRNSYNEQFF. Here the CDR3 DNA reads TGCGCCAGCAGCCGGGTTCGAAATTCTTACAATGAGCAGTTCTTC.